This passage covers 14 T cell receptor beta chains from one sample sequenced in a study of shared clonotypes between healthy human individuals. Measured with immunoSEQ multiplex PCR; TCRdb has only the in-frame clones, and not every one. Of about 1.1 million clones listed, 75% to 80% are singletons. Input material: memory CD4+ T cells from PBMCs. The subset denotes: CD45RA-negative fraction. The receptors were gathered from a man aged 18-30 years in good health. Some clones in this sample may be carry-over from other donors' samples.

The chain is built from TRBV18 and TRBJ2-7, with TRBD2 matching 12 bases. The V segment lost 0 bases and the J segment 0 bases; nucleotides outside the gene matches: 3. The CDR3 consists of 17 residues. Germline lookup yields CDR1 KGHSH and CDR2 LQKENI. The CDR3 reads CASSPPTSGGSSYEQYF. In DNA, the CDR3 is TGTGCCAGCTCACCACCGACTAGCGGGGGAAGCTCCTACGAGCAGTACTTC.

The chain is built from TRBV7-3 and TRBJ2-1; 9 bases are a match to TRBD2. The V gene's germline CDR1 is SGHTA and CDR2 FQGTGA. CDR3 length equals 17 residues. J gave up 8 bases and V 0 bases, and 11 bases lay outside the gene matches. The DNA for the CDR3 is TGTGCCAGCAGCTTAACTAGCGGGAGCCTGGCCGGGGATGAGCAGTTCTTC. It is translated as CASSLTSGSLAGDEQFF.

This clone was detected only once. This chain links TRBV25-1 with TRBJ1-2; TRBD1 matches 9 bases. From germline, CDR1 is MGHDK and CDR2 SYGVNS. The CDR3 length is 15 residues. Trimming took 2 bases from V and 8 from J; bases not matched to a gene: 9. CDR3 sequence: CASSEMGTGLFGYTF. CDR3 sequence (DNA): TGTGCCAGCAGTGAAATGGGGACAGGGTTGTTCGGCTACACCTTC.

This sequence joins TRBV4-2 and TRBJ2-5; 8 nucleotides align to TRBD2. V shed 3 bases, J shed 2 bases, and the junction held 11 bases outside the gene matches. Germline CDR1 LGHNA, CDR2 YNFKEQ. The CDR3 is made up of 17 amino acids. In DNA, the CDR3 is TGTGCCAGCAGCCAGGAACCGGGACTAGTCTTACAAGAGACCCAGTACTTC. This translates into CASSQEPGLVLQETQYF.

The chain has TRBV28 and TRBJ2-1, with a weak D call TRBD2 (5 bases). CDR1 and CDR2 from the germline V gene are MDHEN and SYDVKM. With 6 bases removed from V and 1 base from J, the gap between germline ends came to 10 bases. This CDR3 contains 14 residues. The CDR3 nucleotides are TGTGCCAGCAGAGCCGGGGAATCCTACAATGAGCAGTTCTTC. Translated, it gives CASRAGESYNEQFF.

CDR3 protein: CASSIDLWSLAGRTDTQYF. The CDR3, as DNA: TGTGCCAGTAGTATAGATCTATGGAGCTTAGCGGGGCGCACAGATACGCAGTATTTT. The V and J genes are TRBV19 and TRBJ2-3; TRBD2 matches at 8 bases. The germline CDR1 and CDR2 sequences are LNHDA and SQIVND (reference sequence). Trimming cost V 0 bases and J 1 base; bases outside gene matches: 12. The CDR3 has 19 amino acids.

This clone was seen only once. In DNA form, the CDR3 reads TGTGCCAGCAGCCCCCTAGGCAACTCCAACTATGGCTACACCTTC. Encoded protein: CASSPLGNSNYGYTF. This chain uses TRBV9 with TRBJ1-2; D gene ambiguous. Trimming shortened V by 4 bases and J by 2 bases, and 15 bases separated the two germline ends. The germline V gene encodes CDR1 SGDLS and CDR2 YYNGEE. This CDR3 spans 15 amino acids.

The CDR3 here is CASSLVGGGYGYTF. In DNA form, the CDR3 reads TGTGCCAGCAGCTTAGTTGGGGGAGGCTATGGCTACACCTTC. The chain links TRBV7-3 to TRBJ1-2; TRBD1 might be the D (5 bases). CDR1 and CDR2 from the germline V gene are SGHTA and FQGTGA. Trimming stripped 2 bases from V and 4 bases from J, with 11 bases between. The CDR3 is made up of 14 amino acids. The full variable domain, rest sourced from reference TRBV7-3 and TRBJ1-2, is GAGVSQTPSNKVTEKGKYVELRCDPISGHTALYWYRQSLGQGPEFLIYFQGTGAADDSGLPNDRFFAVRPEGSVSTLKIQRTERGDSAVYLCASSLVGGGYGYTFGSGTRLTVV.

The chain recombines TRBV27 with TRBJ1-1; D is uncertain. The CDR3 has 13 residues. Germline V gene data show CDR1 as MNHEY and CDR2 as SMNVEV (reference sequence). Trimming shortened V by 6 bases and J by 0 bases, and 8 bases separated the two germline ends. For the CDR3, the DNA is TGTGCCAGCAGCCGCTACATGAACACTGAAGCTTTCTTT. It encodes CASSRYMNTEAFF.

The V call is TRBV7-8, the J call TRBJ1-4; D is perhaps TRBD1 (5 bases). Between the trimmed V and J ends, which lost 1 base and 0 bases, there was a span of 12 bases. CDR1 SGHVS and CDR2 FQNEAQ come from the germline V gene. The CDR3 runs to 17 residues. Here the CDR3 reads CASSLGRAAATNEKLFF. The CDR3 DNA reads TGTGCCAGCAGCTTAGGCAGGGCCGCCGCAACTAATGAAAAACTGTTTTTT.

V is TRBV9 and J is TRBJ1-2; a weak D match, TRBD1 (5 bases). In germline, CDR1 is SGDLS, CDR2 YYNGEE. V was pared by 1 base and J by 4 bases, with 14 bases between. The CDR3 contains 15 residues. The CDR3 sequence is CASSVTPGGTYGYTF. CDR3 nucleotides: TGTGCCAGCAGCGTAACGCCCGGGGGGACCTATGGCTACACCTTC.

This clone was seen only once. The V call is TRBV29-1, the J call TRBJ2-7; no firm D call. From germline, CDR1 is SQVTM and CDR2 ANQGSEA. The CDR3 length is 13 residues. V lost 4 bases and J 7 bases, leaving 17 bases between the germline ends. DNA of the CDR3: TGCAGCGTTGCCGGGCAGTACCTACGAGAGCAGTACTTC. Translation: CSVAGQYLREQYF.

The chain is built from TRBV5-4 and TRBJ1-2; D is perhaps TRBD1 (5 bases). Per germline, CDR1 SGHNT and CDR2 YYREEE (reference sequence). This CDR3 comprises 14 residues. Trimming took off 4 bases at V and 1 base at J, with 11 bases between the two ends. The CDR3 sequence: CASSGPGGNYGYTF. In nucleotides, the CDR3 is TGTGCCAGCAGCGGCCCCGGGGGTAACTATGGCTACACCTTC.

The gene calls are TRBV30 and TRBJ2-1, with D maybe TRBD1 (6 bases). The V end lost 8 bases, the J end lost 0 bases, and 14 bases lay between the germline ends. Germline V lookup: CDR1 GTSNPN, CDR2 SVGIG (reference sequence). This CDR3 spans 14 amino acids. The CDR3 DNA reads TGTGCCGGTAAGACAGGCCGCTCCTACAATGAGCAGTTCTTC. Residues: CAGKTGRSYNEQFF.